A selection of T cell receptor beta chains follows, all from one sample in a study of cytomegalovirus exposure and HLA in healthy donors. Sequencing was performed with immunoSEQ multiplex PCR; in TCRdb, only in-frame clones are kept and a portion is missing. Seen here are a few hundred thousand clones, around 73% observed once, and the top ten hold 2.5% to 3.5%. Sequencing was done on a sample of PBMCs. Every receptor here comes from a woman aged 25 to 39 in good health and CMV-seronegative. Both conserved end residues are part of each CDR3. The order of the fields is V gene, J gene, D gene, clone size, CDR3 protein, CDR3 DNA. D genes are given only for firm matches. Some rows have no size entry. The others give once, few or many, or a class for an expanded clone.

>TRBV7-2|TRBJ2-3|-|-
CASSTSTDTQYF
TGTGCCAGCAGCACTTCCACAGATACGCAGTATTTT
>TRBV30|TRBJ1-4|-|-
CAWSDARGVAEKLFF
TGTGCCTGGAGTGACGCTCGGGGGGTCGCCGAAAAACTGTTTTTT
>TRBV7-9|TRBJ1-2|-|-
CASSLGAGIGGYTF
TGTGCCAGCAGCTTAGGTGCAGGGATAGGTGGCTACACCTTC
>TRBV11-2|TRBJ2-7|TRBD2|-
CASSPGLAGAYEQYF
TGTGCCAGCAGCCCCGGACTAGCGGGAGCATACGAGCAGTACTTC
>TRBV15|TRBJ2-5|-|-
CATSRGDRIVETQYF
TGTGCCACCAGCAGAGGAGACAGAATTGTGGAGACCCAGTACTTC
>TRBV18|TRBJ1-2|-|-
CASSPDSWLPYGYTF
TGTGCCAGCTCACCAGATAGTTGGTTACCCTATGGCTACACCTTC
>TRBV30|TRBJ2-3|-|-
CAWSGGSTDTQYF
TGTGCCTGGAGCGGGGGTAGCACAGATACGCAGTATTTT
>TRBV30|TRBJ1-2|TRBD1|-
CAWSKHPTGTGGHRNYGYTF
TGTGCCTGGAGTAAGCACCCGACCGGGACAGGAGGCCACCGTAACTATGGCTACACCTTC
>TRBV7-8|TRBJ1-6|-|-
CASSLMGSSYNSPLHF
TGTGCCAGCAGCTTAATGGGGAGCTCCTATAATTCACCCCTCCACTTT
>TRBV15|TRBJ2-7|TRBD2|-
CATRPTSGSGKQYF
TGTGCCACCCGACCGACTAGCGGGAGTGGTAAGCAGTACTTC
>TRBV11-2|TRBJ1-1|TRBD1|-
CASSLDWLGQTLNTEAFF
TGTGCCAGCAGCTTAGATTGGCTGGGACAGACGTTGAACACTGAAGCTTTCTTT
>TRBV27|TRBJ1-5|-|-
CASSRQLNQPQHF
TGTGCCAGCAGTCGACAGCTCAATCAGCCCCAGCATTTT
>TRBV7-9|TRBJ1-5|-|-
CASSQGHTDVAQHF
TGTGCCAGCAGCCAGGGTCACACGGACGTGGCCCAGCATTTT
>TRBV30|TRBJ1-1|TRBD1|-
CAWTLLWTGGDTEAFF
TGTGCCTGGACCCTCCTTTGGACAGGGGGGGACACTGAAGCTTTCTTT
>TRBV7-9|TRBJ1-1|-|few
CASSFYVAGDTEAFF
TGTGCCAGCAGCTTTTATGTGGCAGGGGACACTGAAGCTTTCTTT
>TRBV11-3|TRBJ2-1|TRBD1|-
CASSQGQGSHNEQFF
TGTGCCAGCAGCCAGGGACAGGGGTCGCACAATGAGCAGTTCTTC
>TRBV4-1|TRBJ2-7|TRBD2|-
CASSRTSGTYEQYF
TGCGCCAGCAGCCGGACTAGCGGTACCTACGAGCAGTACTTC
>TRBV10-3|TRBJ1-1|-|-
CAISEPGGINTEAFF
TGTGCCATCAGTGAGCCCGGAGGGATAAACACTGAAGCTTTCTTT
>TRBV7-9|TRBJ2-7|TRBD1|-
CSTKQGSYEQYF
TGTTCCACAAAACAGGGGAGCTACGAGCAGTACTTC
>TRBV29-1|TRBJ2-7|-|few
CSSAGPLGEQYF
TGCAGCTCGGCGGGTCCTTTAGGCGAGCAGTACTTC
>TRBV15|TRBJ2-5|-|-
CATSREDRQGQETQYF
TGTGCCACCAGCAGAGAAGATAGGCAGGGGCAAGAGACCCAGTACTTC
>TRBV10-3|TRBJ2-2|-|-
CAITGRGHGGELFF
TGTGCCATCACCGGGCGGGGGCACGGCGGGGAGCTGTTTTTT
>TRBV30|TRBJ1-2|TRBD1|-
CAWRNRDRDDYGYTF
TGTGCCTGGAGGAACCGGGACAGGGATGACTATGGCTACACCTTC
>TRBV27|TRBJ2-1|-|-
CASSYQIPAWYNEQFF
TGTGCCAGCAGTTATCAGATCCCCGCTTGGTACAATGAGCAGTTCTTC
>TRBV6-1|TRBJ1-1|TRBD1|-
CASSESLGQVGNTEAFF
TGTGCCAGCAGTGAATCTCTGGGACAGGTGGGGAACACTGAAGCTTTCTTT
>TRBV2|TRBJ2-3|-|-
CASSEPFTDTQYF
TGTGCCAGCAGTGAACCATTCACAGATACGCAGTATTTT
>TRBV27|TRBJ2-2|TRBD1|-
CASNIRGQGIIIGELFF
TGTGCCAGCAACATCAGGGGGCAGGGGATTATCATCGGGGAGCTGTTTTTT
>TRBV2|TRBJ2-7|TRBD2|-
CASSVTSGGPYEQYF
TGTGCCAGCAGTGTGACTAGCGGGGGACCCTACGAGCAGTACTTC
>TRBV7-6|TRBJ2-3|-|-
CASSLEAGVADTQYF
TGTGCCAGCAGCTTAGAGGCAGGGGTTGCAGATACGCAGTATTTT
>TRBV19|TRBJ2-3|TRBD2|-
CASSPSGGRARVTDTQYF
TGTGCCAGTAGTCCGTCGGGCGGGAGGGCCCGGGTCACAGATACGCAGTATTTT
>TRBV14|TRBJ2-7|-|-
CASSRMDSAYEQYF
TGTGCCAGCAGCCGGATGGACAGTGCCTACGAGCAGTACTTC
>TRBV4-2|TRBJ1-3|TRBD1|-
CASSHGDRAAGNTIYF
TGTGCCAGCAGCCATGGGGACAGAGCGGCTGGAAACACCATATATTTT
>TRBV13|TRBJ2-7|TRBD1|-
CASSRRTGIGYEQYF
TGTGCCAGCAGCCGGCGGACAGGGATTGGCTACGAGCAGTACTTC
>TRBV28|TRBJ1-1|TRBD1|few
CASSLVGGQEGFF
TGTGCCAGCAGTTTAGTAGGGGGACAGGAGGGTTTCTTT
>TRBV5-8|TRBJ1-2|-|few
CASSSVGHIGIGYTF
TGTGCCAGCAGTTCCGTCGGACATATAGGAATCGGCTACACCTTC
>TRBV30|TRBJ2-7|-|-
CAWSVDRPYEQYF
TGTGCCTGGAGTGTTGACAGACCCTACGAGCAGTACTTC
>TRBV5-1|TRBJ2-2|-|-
CASSLPSGRNKLFF
TGCGCCAGCAGCTTGCCTTCAGGGAGGAATAAGCTGTTTTTT
>TRBV5-6|TRBJ2-7|-|-
CASSLAGSDRYEQYF
TGTGCCAGCAGCTTGGCCGGGTCCGATCGCTACGAGCAGTACTTC
>TRBV5-4|TRBJ1-2|-|few
CASSSRVPNTNYGYTF
TGTGCCAGCAGCTCCCGGGTCCCCAACACTAACTATGGCTACACCTTC
>TRBV27|TRBJ2-2|-|-
CASSLSRGTGELFF
TGTGCCAGCAGTTTATCTCGGGGGACCGGGGAGCTGTTTTTT
>TRBV4-1|TRBJ1-1|TRBD1|few
CASSLGQVTEAFF
TGCGCCAGCAGCCTCGGACAGGTCACTGAAGCTTTCTTT
>TRBV5-6|TRBJ1-2|-|-
CASSLDRPFCGYTF
TGTGCCAGCAGCTTGGACAGACCATTTTGTGGCTACACCTTC
>TRBV5-1|TRBJ2-7|TRBD1|-
CASSFQDRSYEQYF
TGCGCCAGCAGTTTCCAGGACAGGTCCTACGAGCAGTACTTC
>TRBV5-8|TRBJ2-2|-|few
CASSLDLDREGTGELFF
TGTGCCAGCAGCTTGGATCTGGACAGGGAGGGCACCGGGGAGCTGTTTTTT
>TRBV2|TRBJ1-5|TRBD1|few
CASSLTGTGEDSNQPQHF
TGTGCCAGCAGCTTGACCGGGACAGGGGAAGATAGCAATCAGCCCCAGCATTTT
>TRBV9|TRBJ2-1|-|-
CASSVGLKLVDEQFF
TGTGCCAGCAGCGTAGGACTCAAACTTGTGGATGAGCAGTTCTTC
>TRBV29-1|TRBJ1-2|-|-
CSVVPGSRGYTF
TGCAGCGTTGTTCCGGGGTCGAGGGGCTACACCTTC
>TRBV6-1|TRBJ2-7|-|-
CASSLRYEQYF
TGTGCCAGCAGCCTGAGGTACGAGCAGTACTTC
>TRBV5-1|TRBJ2-7|-|-
CASSLGQDYYEQYF
TGCGCCAGCAGCTTGGGGCAGGACTACTACGAGCAGTACTTC